This TCR beta chain was recorded in a study of technical replicates of blood from a few donors. The germline V gene encodes CDR1 MNHNY and CDR2 SVGAGI (reference sequence). This CDR3 has 14 amino acids. V was pared by 6 bases and J by 4 bases, with 15 bases between. The assay was immunoSEQ multiplex PCR, and TCRdb's table has in-frame clones only and misses some. In the table there are some 80,000 clones, around 92% of which are singletons. The specimen was T cells isolated from PBMCs. This receptor was obtained from a human donor in good health. The V and J genes are TRBV6-6 and TRBJ1-2; D might be TRBD1 (5 bases). The CDR3 loop is CASSRAGGVYGYTF. CDR3 DNA sequence: TGTGCCAGCAGCCGGGCGGGGGGGGTCTATGGCTACACCTTC.